The entry that follows covers one T cell receptor beta chain sequence. TCRdb recomputed calls from the RT-PCR reads with MiXCR, one row per CDR3 protein. Among hundreds of thousands of distinct CDR3 sequences, 7.6% were seen once, and the ten largest hold approximately 12%. This sample was taken from a study of response to subunit inactivated influenza vaccine. This CDR3 contains 13 residues. The source material was PBMCs from blood, sampled less than 30 months after vaccination. The clonotype comes from a man between 50 and 70 years old who received an inactivated influenza vaccine. V and J are TRBV21-1 and TRBJ2-4. TRBV21-1 is a known pseudogene. The DNA for the CDR3 is TGTGCCACCAGACAGATAGCCAAAAACATTCAGTACTTC. Translating gives CATRQIAKNIQYF.